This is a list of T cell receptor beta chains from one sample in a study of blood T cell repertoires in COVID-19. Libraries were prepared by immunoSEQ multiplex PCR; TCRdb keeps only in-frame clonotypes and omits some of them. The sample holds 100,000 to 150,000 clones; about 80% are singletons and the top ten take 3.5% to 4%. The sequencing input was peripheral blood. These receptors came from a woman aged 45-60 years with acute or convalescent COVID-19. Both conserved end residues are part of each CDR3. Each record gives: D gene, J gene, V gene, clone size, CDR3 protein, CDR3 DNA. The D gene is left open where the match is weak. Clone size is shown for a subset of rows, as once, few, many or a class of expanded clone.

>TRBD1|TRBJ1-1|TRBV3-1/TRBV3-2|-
CASSPQSGGGTEAFF
TGTGCCAGCAGCCCACAATCAGGGGGCGGCACTGAAGCTTTCTTT
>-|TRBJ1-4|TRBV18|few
CASSPPESFEKLFF
TGTGCCAGCTCACCACCTGAGTCTTTTGAAAAACTGTTTTTT
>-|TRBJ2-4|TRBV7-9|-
CASSSSVERIAKNIQYF
TGTGCCAGCAGCTCTAGCGTGGAGCGTATAGCCAAAAACATTCAGTACTTC
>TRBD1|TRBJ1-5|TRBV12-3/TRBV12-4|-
CASSPTGDQPQHF
TGTGCCAGCAGTCCTACAGGGGATCAGCCCCAGCATTTT
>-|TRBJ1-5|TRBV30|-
CAWSWADDQPQHF
TGTGCCTGGAGTTGGGCAGATGATCAGCCCCAGCATTTT
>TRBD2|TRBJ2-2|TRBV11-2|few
CASSLGRGRTSGVEGELFF
TGTGCCAGCAGCTTAGGGCGCGGCAGGACTAGCGGGGTGGAAGGGGAGCTGTTTTTT
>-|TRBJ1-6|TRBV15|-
CATSRELSGASPLHF
TGTGCCACCAGCAGAGAACTCAGCGGGGCTTCACCCCTCCACTTT
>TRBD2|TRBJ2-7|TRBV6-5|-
CASSYSRTSGVYEQYF
TGTGCCAGCAGTTACTCCCGGACTAGCGGGGTCTACGAGCAGTACTTC
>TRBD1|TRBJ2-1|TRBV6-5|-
CASTVTGWLVQFF
TGTGCCAGCACCGTGACAGGGTGGTTGGTGCAGTTCTTC
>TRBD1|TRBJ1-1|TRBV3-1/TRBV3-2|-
CASSHLGQGAFF
TGTGCCAGCAGCCACCTCGGACAGGGAGCTTTCTTT
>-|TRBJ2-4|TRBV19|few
CASLGRPLAKNIQYF
TGTGCCAGTCTTGGGCGACCTCTAGCCAAAAACATTCAGTACTTC